Ten or more counts support the clone carrying this T cell receptor beta chain. Read sequence stops 3 residues before the CDR3 end, and the germline J gene provides the missing end. Clones were read by immunoSEQ multiplex PCR, and TCRdb kept only the in-frame ones, dropping some. Recorded here are about 59,000 clones, none singletons. V dropped 0 bases and J dropped 0 bases, with 9 bases sitting between them. This CDR3 spans 15 amino acids. The germline V gene encodes CDR1 GTSNPN and CDR2 SVGIG (reference sequence). These data belong to a study of T cell clonality in common variable immunodeficiency. The V gene is TRBV30, the J gene TRBJ2-1; D call uncertain. The specimen was peripheral blood mononuclear cells. The receptor was isolated from a person between 18 and 75 years old in good health. The CDR3 DNA, read in part, is TGTGCCTGGAGTGTACTGTCGAGCTCCTACAATGAG. This encodes CAWSVLSSSYNE. In full, the CDR3 reads CAWSVLSSSYNEQFF.